The 22 T cell receptor beta chains below come from one sample, sequenced in a study of cytomegalovirus exposure and HLA in healthy donors. The PCR made use of 60 Vbeta and 13 Jbeta primers. The repertoire was sequenced with immunoSEQ multiplex PCR; TCRdb's copy has only in-frame clones and lacks some. The sample gives some 120,000 clones, 76% of which show up once; less than 2% is in the top ten. Sequenced material: PBMCs. The source of these receptors is a man in his fifties or sixties in good health and CMV-seronegative.

The genes are TRBV10-1 and TRBJ2-1, with 7 bases fitting TRBD2. Germline CDR1 and CDR2: WNHNN and SYGVQD (reference sequence). J was trimmed by 0 bases and V by 3 bases; bases with no gene match: 14. This CDR3 comprises 19 residues. CDR3 nucleotides: TGCGCCAGCAGTGATTCTGGGTTGTGGGGGGGAAGCTCCTACAATGAGCAGTTCTTC. It yields the protein CASSDSGLWGGSSYNEQFF.

The V and J genes are TRBV6-5 and TRBJ2-5; D not certain. Germline lookup yields CDR1 MNHEY and CDR2 SVGAGI. The CDR3 has 15 amino acids. Trimming removed 2 bases at V and 3 bases at J, with 13 bases between. CDR3 nucleotide sequence: TGTGCCAGCAGTTACCGTACTCCCCGGGAAGAGACCCAGTACTTC. It is translated as CASSYRTPREETQYF.

This sequence joins TRBV28 and TRBJ1-5; TRBD1 might be the D (5 bases). Germline V gene lookup returns CDR1 MDHEN and CDR2 SYDVKM. V was clipped by 6 bases and J by 1 base, with 10 bases between them. This CDR3 is 14 amino acids long. CDR3 region: CASSQGGSNQPQHF. The CDR3 DNA is TGTGCCAGCAGCCAGGGTGGAAGCAATCAGCCCCAGCATTTT.

The V call is TRBV6-6, the J call TRBJ1-1; D uncertain. The CDR3 is 12 residues long. CDR1 is MNHNY, CDR2 SVGAGI, per germline (reference sequence). Trimming removed 6 bases from V and 3 bases from J, with 8 bases in between. The CDR3: CASSGSDTEAFF. The CDR3 DNA follows: TGTGCCAGCAGCGGCAGCGACACTGAAGCTTTCTTT.

This chain joins TRBV7-2 and TRBJ2-7, with D possibly TRBD1 on 6 matching bases. V lost 4 bases, J lost 5 bases, and 9 bases lay in between. The CDR3 spans 12 residues. CDR1 is SGHTA, CDR2 FQGNSA, per germline. The CDR3 sequence: CASSSWTDEQYF. CDR3 sequence (DNA): TGTGCCAGCAGCTCGTGGACAGACGAGCAGTACTTC.

This clone was seen once. This chain connects TRBV29-1 to TRBJ2-1; 7 bases map to TRBD1. The V gene's germline CDR1 is SQVTM and CDR2 ANQGSEA. With V trimmed by 7 bases and J by 4 bases, 4 bases remained unmatched. This CDR3 contains 12 residues. The CDR3 DNA is TGCAGCGGTCGACAGGGTTACAATGAGCAGTTCTTC. Translated: CSGRQGYNEQFF.

This clone was picked up one time. The rearrangement joins TRBV7-8 to TRBJ2-2; D unresolved. The CDR3 consists of 14 residues. The germline V and J ends were trimmed by 5 bases and 8 bases, with 15 bases remaining between them. Germline V CDR1 and CDR2: SGHVS, FQNEAQ. The CDR3 protein is CASSPDPLRGELFF. For the CDR3, the DNA is TGTGCCAGCAGCCCCGACCCTCTGAGGGGGGAGCTGTTTTTT.

This clone showed up just a few times. The rearrangement uses TRBV2 and TRBJ1-1; D remains ambiguous. Germline lookup yields CDR1 SNHLY and CDR2 FYNNEI. The length of the CDR3 is 13 residues. V lost 0 bases, J lost 4 bases, and 6 bases lay in between. Written as DNA, the CDR3 is TGTGCCAGCAGTGAAGCCCCCGGCACTGAAGCTTTCTTT. This translates into CASSEAPGTEAFF.

The V gene is TRBV5-4, the J gene TRBJ2-3; D possibly corresponds to TRBD1 (6 bases). The CDR3 contains 15 residues. The germline V gene encodes CDR1 SGHNT and CDR2 YYREEE (reference sequence). Trimming removed 0 bases from V and 1 base from J, with 9 bases in between. The CDR3: CASSLDYRGTDTQYF. The CDR3 region has the DNA TGTGCCAGCAGCTTGGATTACAGGGGCACAGATACGCAGTATTTT. Supplemented by reference TRBV5-4 and TRBJ2-3, the full variable domain reads ETGVTQSPTHLIKTRGQQVTLRCSSQSGHNTVSWYQQALGQGPQFIFQYYREEENGRGNFPPRFSGLQFPNYSSELNVNALELDDSALYLCASSLDYRGTDTQYFGPGTRLTVL.

The chain combines TRBV4-3 with TRBJ2-1, with 7 bases lining up with TRBD1. This CDR3 comprises 15 residues. CDR1 and CDR2 (germline): LGHNA, YSLEER. The junction had 3 bases not matched to a gene; V was cut back by 4 bases and J by 0 bases. The CDR3 DNA is TGCGCCAGCAGCCTAAGGGACAGCTCCTACAATGAGCAGTTCTTC. Its translation: CASSLRDSSYNEQFF.

The rearrangement uses TRBV7-2 and TRBJ2-2, with 9 bases lining up with TRBD1. The V gene's germline CDR1 is SGHTA and CDR2 FQGNSA. V was clipped by 4 bases and J by 4 bases; unmatched bases: 10. The CDR3 runs 17 residues. CDR3 in amino acids: CASSSQVVTGGTGELFF. The CDR3, as DNA: TGTGCCAGCAGCTCGCAGGTGGTGACAGGGGGCACCGGGGAGCTGTTTTTT.

The chain uses TRBV19 and TRBJ1-5; D may be TRBD1 (5 bases). The germline V and J ends were trimmed by 5 bases and 4 bases, with 12 bases remaining between them. The CDR3 sequence is 14 residues long. Per the germline V gene, CDR1 is LNHDA and CDR2 is SQIVND (reference sequence). The CDR3 here is CASSSQRQNQPQHF. The CDR3 DNA is TGTGCCAGTAGTTCCCAACGACAGAATCAGCCCCAGCATTTT.

This clone was seen only once. The genes are TRBV28 and TRBJ2-1; 11 bases fit TRBD2. V shed 2 bases and J 10 bases; nucleotides not matched to a gene: 13. The CDR3 runs to 17 residues. The germline V gene has CDR1 MDHEN and CDR2 SYDVKM. The CDR3 loop reads CASSLRASGGREGEQFF. The CDR3 bases are TGTGCCAGCAGTTTAAGGGCTAGCGGGGGGAGAGAAGGGGAGCAGTTCTTC.

The V call is TRBV5-1, the J call TRBJ1-2; D remains unclear. The germline CDR1 and CDR2 sequences are SGHRS and YFSETQ. This CDR3 contains 14 residues. Trimming pared 3 bases from V and 0 bases from J, leaving 9 bases between. In DNA form, the CDR3 reads TGCGCCAGCAGCTCAGCCGGGACTAACTATGGCTACACCTTC. Translated: CASSSAGTNYGYTF.

In this sample, this clone turned up once. The genes are TRBV19 and TRBJ1-4; D not resolved. Trimming took 6 bases from V and 7 from J, leaving 6 bases between them. CDR1 LNHDA and CDR2 SQIVND come from the germline V gene (reference sequence). This CDR3 has 11 residues. CDR3 sequence: CASRRVEKLFF. As DNA, the CDR3 is TGTGCCAGTAGACGGGTTGAAAAACTGTTTTTT.

V and J are TRBV18 and TRBJ2-7, with TRBD2 matching 9 bases. The CDR3 length is 15 residues. The germline V gene has CDR1 KGHSH and CDR2 LQKENI. With V trimmed by 3 bases and J by 7 bases, 10 bases remained unmatched. CDR3 loop: CASSPPSGVIGEQYF. The CDR3 region has the DNA TGTGCCAGCTCACCTCCTAGCGGGGTAATTGGGGAGCAGTACTTC.

The genes are TRBV7-8 and TRBJ1-1; D is uncertain. Germline CDR1 reads SGHVS; CDR2 reads FQNEAQ. V was trimmed by 5 bases and J by 0 bases, leaving 10 bases between them. The CDR3 has 14 residues. The CDR3 DNA is TGTGCCAGCAGCCCTGACACCGTGAACACTGAAGCTTTCTTT. This codes for CASSPDTVNTEAFF.

This clone came up once. V gene TRBV7-2 combines with J gene TRBJ1-2; 7 bases match TRBD1. CDR1 and CDR2 (germline): SGHTA, FQGNSA. The ends lost 0 bases at V and 4 bases at J; junction bases unmatched: 5. This CDR3 comprises 15 residues. DNA of the CDR3: TGTGCCAGCAGCTTAGCGGGACAGTCATCCTATGGCTACACCTTC. This gives the protein CASSLAGQSSYGYTF.

There are a few counts of this clone. The V gene is TRBV19, the J gene TRBJ1-1; D is ambiguous. The CDR3 is made up of 14 amino acids. Deletions cut 3 bases from V and 0 bases from J, with 8 bases between. CDR1 LNHDA and CDR2 SQIVND come from the germline V gene (reference sequence). CDR3 nucleotides: TGTGCCAGTAGTATTGGGCCGGTGAACACTGAAGCTTTCTTT. Protein product: CASSIGPVNTEAFF.

The chain joins TRBV4-1 to TRBJ2-7; D may be TRBD1 (6 bases). Germline V CDR1 and CDR2: MGHRA, YSYEKL. Trimming removed 1 base at V and 2 bases at J, with 9 bases between. The CDR3 is 14 amino acids. The CDR3 sequence: CASSQAGEAYEQYF. The CDR3 coding sequence is TGCGCCAGCAGCCAAGCAGGGGAAGCCTACGAGCAGTACTTC.

J is TRBJ2-1 and V is TRBV9; D is ambiguous. Trimming pared 2 bases from V and 0 bases from J, leaving 9 bases between. In germline, CDR1 is SGDLS, CDR2 YYNGEE. The CDR3 runs 15 residues. CDR3 sequence reads: CASSVAWPSYNEQFF. DNA for the CDR3: TGTGCCAGCAGCGTGGCTTGGCCCTCCTACAATGAGCAGTTCTTC.

The V and J genes are TRBV7-9 and TRBJ2-2; 12 positions match TRBD1. J gave up 8 bases and V 6 bases, and 10 bases lay outside the gene matches. This CDR3 is built from 16 residues. CDR1 and CDR2 from the germline V gene are SEHNR and FQNEAQ (reference sequence). CDR3 DNA sequence: TGTGCCAGCAGTTCGCGGGACAGGGGGCTAAAGGGGGAGCTGTTTTTT. Protein sequence: CASSSRDRGLKGELFF.